This TCR beta chain comes out of a study of T cell repertoires in cytomegalovirus infection (dated by TCRdb to about 2019). For the wider study: The peptide stimulations were aimed at well-studied HLA-B-restricted epitopes as well as recently identified HLA-C-restricted CMV epitopes, whose presentation resists viral immunomodulation. Donor HLA type was relevant to the analysis, as public TCR beta signatures indicated carriage of CMV infection together with the matching HLA type. What the authors observed across the whole study: In both this cohort and an independent cohort of 350 or so donors, the cumulative frequency of public TCR beta family members distinguished carriers of CMV infection plus the relevant HLA type. In the ex vivo response, HLA-C-restricted CMV-specific TCR beta clonotypes were dominant, and in two of eight donors the single most frequent clonotype came from this HLA-C-restricted group.

In light of the paper, this sample's treatment or condition label describes: in vitro stimulation with specific CMV peptide epitopes to enrich CMV-specific T cells. The instrument was an Illumina HiSeq 1500. TCRdb reran the public reads through fastp at Q25 and MiXCR, keeping productive beta chains. CDR3 protein sequences are deduplicated, and each keeps its most common genes and DNA. Present in this sample are under 30,000 distinct CDR3 sequences, about 22% of which were seen just once. The top ten clonotypes cover about nine tenths of the sample. This clonotype was detected many times. What this receptor recognizes is not known. No base quality information exists; no much larger clone differs at one position. This receptor was identified in a human donor in good health (CMV status not recorded). Some clones in this sample may be carry-over from other donors' samples. The sequencing used CD8+ T cells from cultured PBMCs, collected from culture after CMV antigen stimulation.

At the DNA level, the sequence is TGCAGTGCTAATCCGGGAGGAGATACGCAGTATTTT. The translation is CSANPGGDTQYF. This sequence uses TRBV20-1 and TRBJ2-3; TRBD2 agrees with 7 junctional bases. Compared with germline, V lacks 4 bases and J lacks 5 bases; bases without a gene match: 3. From a lookup of the germline V gene (reference sequence), CDR1 and CDR2 are DFQATT and SNEGSKA. Taken from cysteine to phenylalanine, the CDR3 has 12 residues. The sequence is cut down to CDR3 DNA, 36 bases in frame from base 1.